The rows below give T cell receptor beta chains drawn from one sample of a study of Ad26.COV2.S vaccination and SARS-CoV-2 variants. Data came from immunoSEQ multiplex PCR; TCRdb stores just in-frame clones and leaves some out. Of 380,000 or so clones in the sample, about 83% are singletons; the top ten hold approximately 7%. The material was peripheral blood, obtained in a trial of Ad26.COV2.S vaccine versus placebo. These receptors were collected from a person aged 18-60 years who received the Ad26.COV2.S COVID-19 vaccine or a placebo. Both conserved end residues are part of each CDR3. Each record gives: D gene, CDR3 length, V gene, J gene, clone size, CDR3 DNA, CDR3 protein. The D gene is left open where the match is weak. Clone size, where shown, is once, few, many, or a class for clones that have expanded.

d_call: TRBD1
cdr3_length: 13
v_call: TRBV5-1
j_call: TRBJ2-5
clone_size: .
cdr3_nt: TGCGCCAGCAGCTTGACAGGGGGCGAGACCCAGTACTTC
cdr3_aa: CASSLTGGETQYF

d_call: TRBD2
cdr3_length: 14
v_call: TRBV6-6
j_call: TRBJ2-7
clone_size: few
cdr3_nt: TGTGCCAGCAAGGAGGTAGCGGGAGCCTACGAGCAGTACTTC
cdr3_aa: CASKEVAGAYEQYF

d_call: .
cdr3_length: 13
v_call: TRBV9
j_call: TRBJ1-1
clone_size: once
cdr3_nt: TGTGCCAGCAGCCCCCGACCCCAGGCGGAAGCTTTCTTT
cdr3_aa: CASSPRPQAEAFF

d_call: .
cdr3_length: 11
v_call: TRBV6-5
j_call: TRBJ1-1
clone_size: .
cdr3_nt: TGTGCCAGCATCACTGACACTGAAGCTTTCTTT
cdr3_aa: CASITDTEAFF

d_call: .
cdr3_length: 14
v_call: TRBV7-2
j_call: TRBJ1-3
clone_size: .
cdr3_nt: TGTGCCAGCAGCTTAGGGGGGTGGGGAAACACCATATATTTT
cdr3_aa: CASSLGGWGNTIYF

d_call: .
cdr3_length: 16
v_call: TRBV7-2
j_call: TRBJ1-6
clone_size: .
cdr3_nt: TGTGCCAGCAGCGTAAGGGTGACATGGGTTAATTCACCCCTCCACTTT
cdr3_aa: CASSVRVTWVNSPLHF

d_call: .
cdr3_length: 14
v_call: TRBV21-1
j_call: TRBJ2-7
clone_size: .
cdr3_nt: TGTGCCAGCATCTCTAGACAGCTCCCCTACGAGCAGTACTTC
cdr3_aa: CASISRQLPYEQYF

d_call: TRBD2
cdr3_length: 15
v_call: TRBV7-9
j_call: TRBJ2-7
clone_size: .
cdr3_nt: TGTGCCAGCACAGATTACGGGGGGGTAGAGTACGAGCAGTACTTC
cdr3_aa: CASTDYGGVEYEQYF

d_call: .
cdr3_length: 14
v_call: TRBV7-3
j_call: TRBJ2-1
clone_size: .
cdr3_nt: TGTGCCAGCAGCTTATTCGATTCCGAGAATGAGCAGTTCTTC
cdr3_aa: CASSLFDSENEQFF

d_call: .
cdr3_length: 12
v_call: TRBV6-5
j_call: TRBJ1-1
clone_size: .
cdr3_nt: TGTGCCAGCAGGAGACCGAACACTGAAGCTTTCTTT
cdr3_aa: CASRRPNTEAFF

d_call: .
cdr3_length: 15
v_call: TRBV19
j_call: TRBJ1-2
clone_size: .
cdr3_nt: TGTGCCAGTAGTATACATCGGGGTATAAGCTATGGCTACACCTTC
cdr3_aa: CASSIHRGISYGYTF

d_call: .
cdr3_length: 14
v_call: TRBV2
j_call: TRBJ1-1
clone_size: .
cdr3_nt: TGTGCCAGCAGTCGTCTTCCCCGGAACACTGAAGCTTTCTTT
cdr3_aa: CASSRLPRNTEAFF

d_call: .
cdr3_length: 15
v_call: TRBV5-1
j_call: TRBJ1-6
clone_size: few
cdr3_nt: TGCGCCAGCAGCTTGGTAGCAGGGGATAATTCACCCCTCCACTTT
cdr3_aa: CASSLVAGDNSPLHF

d_call: TRBD1
cdr3_length: 15
v_call: TRBV19
j_call: TRBJ1-1
clone_size: .
cdr3_nt: TGTGCCAGTAGTGCCTCGACAGGGTGGGGCACTGAAGCTTTCTTT
cdr3_aa: CASSASTGWGTEAFF

d_call: .
cdr3_length: 12
v_call: TRBV7-6
j_call: TRBJ2-5
clone_size: .
cdr3_nt: TGTGCCAGCAGCTTAGAGAGAGAGACCCAGTACTTC
cdr3_aa: CASSLERETQYF

d_call: .
cdr3_length: 13
v_call: TRBV5-1
j_call: TRBJ2-3
clone_size: .
cdr3_nt: TGCGCCAGCAGCTTGCCGTCTCCAGATACGCAGTATTTT
cdr3_aa: CASSLPSPDTQYF

d_call: .
cdr3_length: 14
v_call: TRBV18
j_call: TRBJ1-4
clone_size: .
cdr3_nt: TGTGCCAGCTCACTAAGAGGGGTTCCTGAAAAACTGTTTTTT
cdr3_aa: CASSLRGVPEKLFF

d_call: .
cdr3_length: 17
v_call: TRBV12-5
j_call: TRBJ1-1
clone_size: few
cdr3_nt: TGTGCTAGTGGTTTGTCCACACTCGGGACATCCAACACTGAAGCTTTCTTT
cdr3_aa: CASGLSTLGTSNTEAFF

d_call: TRBD2
cdr3_length: 18
v_call: TRBV24-1
j_call: TRBJ2-3
clone_size: .
cdr3_nt: TGTGCCACCAGTGCTCGAGAAAAGACTAGCGCGAGCACAGATACGCAGTATTTT
cdr3_aa: CATSAREKTSASTDTQYF

d_call: .
cdr3_length: 14
v_call: TRBV11-3
j_call: TRBJ2-7
clone_size: .
cdr3_nt: TGTGCCAGCAGTCTCGGGAGCCCCGGGGGAGAGCAGTACTTC
cdr3_aa: CASSLGSPGGEQYF

d_call: .
cdr3_length: 13
v_call: TRBV7-3
j_call: TRBJ2-5
clone_size: .
cdr3_nt: TGTGCCAGCAGCCCCACTTACCAAGAGACCCAGTACTTC
cdr3_aa: CASSPTYQETQYF

d_call: TRBD1
cdr3_length: 15
v_call: TRBV18
j_call: TRBJ1-1
clone_size: .
cdr3_nt: TGTGCCAGCTCGCAAACAGGGGGAATGAACACTGAAGCTTTCTTT
cdr3_aa: CASSQTGGMNTEAFF